This is a list of T cell receptor beta chains from one sample in a study of blood T cells in healthy people across ages. TCRdb used MiXCR to reprocess the 5' RACE reads, holding one entry per CDR3 protein. In the table there are fewer than 2,000,000 distinct CDR3 sequences, 35% to 50% of which are singletons. Source material: blood. These receptors were collected from a human donor in good health. The CDR3 runs from the conserved cysteine through the conserved F or W. D genes are given only for firm matches. Rows give clone size only sometimes, using once, few, many, or a class for an expanded clone.

j_call clone_size d_call v_call cdr3_aa cdr3_nt
TRBJ2-5 - TRBD1 TRBV12-3/TRBV12-4 CASSADRGGQETQYF TGTGCCAGCAGCGCGGACAGGGGAGGCCAAGAGACCCAGTACTTC
TRBJ1-1 - - TRBV7-2 CASSLFWGANTGAFF TGTGCCAGCAGCTTATTTTGGGGGGCGAACACTGGAGCTTTCTTT
TRBJ2-5 - - TRBV25-1 CASSEGGSGEETQYF TGTGCCAGCAGTGAAGGGGGGAGTGGCGAAGAGACCCAGTACTTC
TRBJ1-6 - TRBD1 TRBV5-1 CASRGTGGLNSPLHF TGCGCCAGCAGGGGGACAGGCGGCCTTAATTCACCCCTCCACTTT
TRBJ2-3 - - TRBV4-3 CASSQDLGALVGTDTQYF TGCGCCAGCAGCCAAGATTTAGGCGCGCTAGTGGGCACAGATACGCAGTATTTT
TRBJ2-3 - TRBD2 TRBV29-1 CSVSGEGTQYF TGCAGCGTTTCGGGGGAGGGTACGCAGTATTTT
TRBJ2-3 - TRBD1 TRBV12-3/TRBV12-4 CATALQGSTDTQYF TGTGCCACCGCACTACAGGGGTCCACAGATACGCAGTATTTT
TRBJ2-7 - TRBD1 TRBV7-2 CASSVGTASAYEQYF TGTGCCAGCAGCGTAGGGACAGCTTCTGCCTACGAGCAGTACTTC
TRBJ2-7 few - TRBV20-1 CSARDFSGFETQYF TGCAGTGCTAGAGATTTCAGCGGGTTCGAGACTCAGTACTTC
TRBJ2-3 many - TRBV11-2 CASSPPGSDTQYF TGTGCCAGCAGCCCCCCAGGGTCAGATACGCAGTATTTT
TRBJ2-1 - - TRBV11-2 CASSLSLQGRNEQFF TGTGCCAGCAGCTTAAGTCTCCAGGGTCGGAATGAGCAGTTCTTC
TRBJ2-7 - - TRBV7-2 CASSLASLANPYEQYF TGTGCCAGCAGCTTAGCGAGCCTAGCGAATCCCTACGAGCAGTACTTC
TRBJ1-2 - TRBD1 TRBV6-5 CASSPTGENCGYTF TGTGCCAGCAGCCCGACAGGGGAAAACTGTGGCTACACCTTC
TRBJ2-3 - TRBD2 TRBV12-3/TRBV12-4 CAGSSLTSGNTDTQYF TGTGCCGGCAGTTCTCTCACTAGCGGGAACACAGATACGCAGTATTTT
TRBJ2-4 many TRBD1 TRBV18 CASSPAGTGNIQYF TGTGCCAGCTCACCAGCCGGGACAGGAAACATTCAGTACTTC
TRBJ1-2 few - TRBV29-1 CSVLRMTYGYTF TGCAGCGTTTTAAGGATGACCTATGGCTACACCTTC
TRBJ2-7 - - TRBV4-1 CASSQRAENTYEQYF TGCGCCAGCAGCCAAAGGGCAGAGAATACCTACGAGCAGTACTTC
TRBJ1-4 few - TRBV18 CASSEDRQNEKLFF TGTGCCAGCTCCGAGGACAGACAAAATGAAAAACTGTTTTTT
TRBJ2-3 - TRBD1 TRBV29-1 CSVAKTGTVTDTQYF TGCAGCGTTGCCAAGACAGGGACCGTGACAGATACGCAGTATTTT
TRBJ2-7 - - TRBV7-2 CASSLGGGLVEQYF TGTGCCAGCAGCTTAGGGGGCGGCTTAGTAGAGCAGTACTTC
TRBJ2-7 few - TRBV4-1 CASSLIPQGSSYEQYF TGCGCCAGCAGCCTCATTCCACAGGGATCCTCCTACGAGCAGTACTTC
TRBJ2-1 few - TRBV6-2/TRBV6-3 CAGGGNYNEQFF TGTGCCGGCGGAGGGAACTACAATGAGCAGTTCTTC
TRBJ1-4 - - TRBV4-2 CASSQGQEVWEKLFF TGTGCCAGCAGCCAAGGTCAGGAGGTTTGGGAAAAACTGTTTTTT
TRBJ2-1 few TRBD1 TRBV27 CASSFRIRQGADNEQFF TGTGCCAGCAGTTTCAGAATTCGACAGGGGGCAGACAATGAGCAGTTCTTC
TRBJ1-1 - - TRBV7-3 CASGTGYTEAFF TGTGCCAGCGGAACAGGGTACACTGAAGCTTTCTTT
TRBJ1-2 - TRBD1 TRBV10-3 CAIRPGTGREDGYTF TGTGCCATCAGACCTGGGACAGGGAGAGAGGATGGCTACACCTTC
TRBJ1-5 few - TRBV24-1 CATSDLDIQPQHF TGTGCCACCAGTGATTTGGACATTCAGCCCCAGCATTTT
TRBJ2-1 - TRBD2 TRBV15 CATSRVGTSGFNEQFF TGTGCCACCAGCAGAGTGGGGACTAGCGGGTTCAATGAGCAGTTCTTC
TRBJ2-6 - - TRBV24-1 CATSDENSGANVLTF TGTGCCACCAGTGACGAAAACTCTGGGGCCAACGTCCTGACTTTC
TRBJ2-5 - TRBD1 TRBV2 CASMGQGIGTQYF TGTGCCAGCATGGGACAGGGTATCGGGACCCAGTACTTC
TRBJ1-5 few - TRBV7-9 CASSSQHNQPQHF TGTGCCAGCAGCTCACAGCACAATCAGCCCCAGCATTTT
TRBJ1-5 - TRBD1 TRBV2 CASSGDSEGSTQHF TGTGCCAGCAGTGGGGACAGTGAAGGATCAACCCAGCATTTT
TRBJ1-2 - - TRBV6-5 CTSSYSRRLGYTF TGTACCAGCAGTTACTCCAGGAGGTTGGGCTACACCTTC
TRBJ1-2 - - TRBV29-1 CSVGGGAGNYGYTF TGCAGCGTTGGGGGTGGGGCCGGGAACTATGGCTACACCTTC
TRBJ2-1 few - TRBV7-2 CASSFTPTYNEQFF TGTGCCAGCAGCTTTACTCCGACCTACAATGAGCAGTTCTTC
TRBJ1-2 - - TRBV7-9 CASSTWTLYGYTF TGTGCCAGCAGCACCTGGACACTCTATGGCTACACCTTC
TRBJ2-7 - - TRBV7-2 CASSLYPHGTGNYEQYF TGTGCCAGCAGCTTATACCCTCACGGGACCGGGAATTACGAGCAGTACTTC
TRBJ1-5 - - TRBV6-5 CASSYGQKAQPQHF TGTGCCAGCAGTTACGGGCAGAAAGCTCAGCCCCAGCATTTT
TRBJ2-1 - - TRBV20-1 CSATFTEVDDEQFF TGCAGTGCTACCTTCACAGAGGTCGACGATGAGCAGTTCTTC
TRBJ2-7 - - TRBV20-1 CSASRSGSLNYEQYF TGCAGTGCTTCACGATCCGGGAGTTTAAACTACGAGCAGTACTTC
TRBJ1-2 - TRBD1 TRBV29-1 CSVKGPGQSLDGYTF TGCAGCGTTAAGGGACCGGGACAGTCGTTGGATGGCTACACCTTC
TRBJ1-1 - - TRBV6-1 CASSETGHRWGAFTEAFF TGTGCCAGCAGTGAAACGGGACACCGGTGGGGAGCATTCACTGAAGCTTTCTTT
TRBJ1-2 - TRBD1 TRBV19 CASTQSGGVHGYTF TGTGCCAGTACCCAATCAGGGGGGGTACATGGCTACACCTTC
TRBJ2-1 - - TRBV7-2 CASSLDGSDNEQFF TGTGCCAGCAGCTTAGATGGGTCAGACAATGAGCAGTTCTTC
TRBJ2-5 - - TRBV20-1 CSARDPGAGQRETQYF TGCAGTGCTAGAGATCCAGGGGCTGGGCAGAGGGAGACCCAGTACTTC
TRBJ1-6 - TRBD1 TRBV7-9 CASSPTGAGDSPLHF TGTGCCAGCAGCCCGACAGGGGCAGGAGACTCACCCCTCCACTTT
TRBJ1-2 few - TRBV7-6 CASSHLLQDGYTF TGTGCCAGCAGCCACTTGTTGCAGGATGGCTACACCTTC
TRBJ2-7 few - TRBV7-8 CASSPRTHNYEQYF TGTGCCAGCAGCCCAAGGACGCATAACTACGAGCAGTACTTC
TRBJ2-7 few - TRBV12-3/TRBV12-4 CASSQQGLGAQYF TGTGCCAGCAGTCAACAGGGACTTGGGGCCCAGTACTTC
TRBJ1-2 few - TRBV4-3 CASSQDFGRASYGYTF TGCGCCAGCAGCCAAGATTTTGGGAGGGCCTCATATGGCTACACCTTC
TRBJ2-1 many TRBD1 TRBV6-5 CASSQIRGNEQFF TGTGCCAGCAGTCAAATCAGGGGGAATGAGCAGTTCTTC
TRBJ2-7 - - TRBV12-3/TRBV12-4 CASSFSTLTGPYF TGTGCCAGCAGTTTCTCGACCCTGACAGGTCCGTACTTC
TRBJ2-1 few TRBD2 TRBV20-1 CSAMGGGAYNEQFF TGCAGTGCTATGGGCGGGGGGGCCTATAATGAGCAGTTCTTC
TRBJ1-6 - - TRBV7-2 CASSPREAYNSPLHF TGTGCCAGCAGCCCCCGGGAGGCCTATAATTCACCCCTCCACTTT
TRBJ2-4 few - TRBV20-1 CSAESQENIQYF TGCAGTGCTGAGTCCCAGGAAAACATTCAGTACTTC
TRBJ2-3 - TRBD2 TRBV6-2/TRBV6-3 CASSLGGAGHTDTQYF TGTGCCAGCAGCCTCGGAGGAGCGGGGCACACAGATACGCAGTATTTT
TRBJ1-2 few - TRBV12-3/TRBV12-4 CASSFLGHSYGYTF TGTGCCAGCAGTTTCTTGGGACATAGCTATGGCTACACCTTC
TRBJ2-1 - TRBD1 TRBV29-1 CSVERDRYQSSYNEQFF TGCAGCGTTGAGAGGGACAGATACCAGAGCTCCTACAATGAGCAGTTCTTC
TRBJ1-3 few - TRBV5-1 CASSAVAGNTIYF TGCGCCAGCAGCGCGGTGGCTGGAAACACCATATATTTT